This T cell receptor beta chain was found in a study of graft-versus-host responses after intestinal transplantation. About the study: Induction using anti-thymocyte globulin, followed by tacrolimus and steroids for 3 to 4 years, was given to all recipients. Whole-study findings and limits: Analysis identified GvH clones in recipient marrow, with some appearing first in ileum or blood. Early post-transplant HvG declines were associated with peak circulating GvH clone levels.

Irradiated, violet-dye-labeled stimulators (approximately 200,000) were plated alongside approximately 200,000 CFSE-labeled responders. At the end of the reaction, proliferating CFSE-low CD3+CD4+ and CD3+CD8+ responders were sorted. The CDR3 extends over 15 amino acids. Looked up from germline, CDR1 is LGHNA and CDR2 is YNFKEQ. The V segment lost 3 bases and the J segment 8 bases; nucleotides outside the gene matches: 5. Clones were sequenced by immunoSEQ multiplex PCR, and TCRdb holds only the in-frame ones, with some missing. The sample lists approximately 21,000 clones; around 43% were seen once. The rearrangement joins TRBV4-2 to TRBJ1-4; 11 bases are a match to TRBD1. The sequence was obtained from a human patient who was an organ donor for intestinal transplantation. The sequences come from alloreactive CD8+ T cells from a mixed lymphocyte reaction culture, collected before transplantation. Subset noted: CFSE-low proliferating T cells sorted from approximately six-day pre-transplant mixed lymphocyte reaction (GvH or HvG direction). The CDR3 bases are TGTGCCAGCAGCCAGGGGGACAGGGGGAAGGAAAAACTGTTTTTT. Protein: CASSQGDRGKEKLFF.